The present T cell receptor beta chain was sequenced within a study of cytotoxic CD8 clonotypes in ibrutinib-treated CLL. TCRdb's table, derived via immunoSEQ multiplex PCR, lists solely in-frame clones and lacks some. Of about 50,000 clones listed, approximately 82% are singletons. General study results and limits: Under therapy, public clonotypes either contracted or stayed stable, and they were uncommon. Clonality measured at baseline exceeded age-matched healthy donors, tracking circulating CD8+ T-cell counts.

A word on this clone: Its target is unknown.

PBMCs that had been cryopreserved were the source of about 2 micrograms of genomic DNA for TCR beta libraries. Germline assignment: CDR1 SGHTA and CDR2 FQGNSA. The CDR3 has 17 residues. The V gene end was trimmed by 5 bases and the J gene end by 5 bases; junction bases not matched to a gene: 12. J is TRBJ2-5 and V is TRBV7-2; 12 bases match TRBD2. The sample in question was PBMCs, obtained after 24 months of ibrutinib treatment. This receptor was obtained from a human donor with chronic lymphocytic leukemia. DNA of the CDR3: TGTGCCAGCAGCCAAATACCGGGACTAGCGGGCTTGGAGACCCAGTACTTC. This gives the protein CASSQIPGLAGLETQYF. The variable domain in full, completed from reference TRBV7-2 and TRBJ2-5, reads GAGVSQSPSNKVTEKGKDVELRCDPISGHTALYWYRQSLGQGLEFLIYFQGNSAPDKSGLPSDRFSAERTGGSVSTLTIQRTQQEDSAVYLCASSQIPGLAGLETQYFGPGTRLLVL.